This is a list of T cell receptor beta chains from one sample in a study of somatic mutations in cytotoxic T cells in rheumatoid arthritis. Produced via immunoSEQ multiplex PCR; TCRdb's table is partial and in-frame only. The table has roughly 20,000 clones, 65% to 70% seen once. The sequenced sample consisted of CD8+ T cells sorted from blood. These receptors originate from an adult with rheumatoid arthritis. The conserved cysteine and the conserved F or W are not part of the CDR3 here.

cdr3_aa,j_call,v_call
ASSLVGGNSPLH,TRBJ1-6,TRBV11-2
ASSHENQPQH,TRBJ1-5,TRBV4-1
ASGHGQGAPNGYT,TRBJ1-2,TRBV12-5
ASSLAQGVQDEQY,TRBJ2-7,TRBV5-1
ASSIPAGVFYGYT,TRBJ1-2,TRBV19
ASSVGGQGVGSPLH,TRBJ1-6,TRBV9
ASSLKTGELF,TRBJ2-2,TRBV7-9
ASTDGDSNQPQH,TRBJ1-5,TRBV28
ASSGTGTGHYGYT,TRBJ1-2,TRBV6-5
ASSERSEEDGYT,TRBJ1-2,TRBV2
ASSLGGPSYEQY,TRBJ2-7,TRBV5-1
ASMDPNSPLH,TRBJ1-6,TRBV27
ASSLAGQGSGYT,TRBJ1-2,TRBV27
ASSLGRTRTYEQY,TRBJ2-7,TRBV28
ASSQDWATSGGAEETQY,TRBJ2-5,TRBV4-3
AWSVLTGYEQY,TRBJ2-7,TRBV30
ASSEEAGSYEQY,TRBJ2-7,TRBV2
ASSQGTGGLSEQY,TRBJ2-7,TRBV4-3
SVKARSYEQY,TRBJ2-7,TRBV29-1
ASSEPNLRVRDQPQH,TRBJ1-5,TRBV6-1
ASSLGDSGRWGYT,TRBJ1-2,TRBV5-1
ASSLGADSYEQY,TRBJ2-7,TRBV5-4
ASSLVAGTGSYEQY,TRBJ2-7,TRBV7-8
ASSLGAGYEQY,TRBJ2-7,TRBV28
ASSTRQSYGYT,TRBJ1-2,TRBV25-1
ASSYSWQGGTGELF,TRBJ2-2,TRBV6-5
ASSLAVLQGYSYEQY,TRBJ2-7,TRBV5-1
AISESEDFSTYEQY,TRBJ2-7,TRBV10-3